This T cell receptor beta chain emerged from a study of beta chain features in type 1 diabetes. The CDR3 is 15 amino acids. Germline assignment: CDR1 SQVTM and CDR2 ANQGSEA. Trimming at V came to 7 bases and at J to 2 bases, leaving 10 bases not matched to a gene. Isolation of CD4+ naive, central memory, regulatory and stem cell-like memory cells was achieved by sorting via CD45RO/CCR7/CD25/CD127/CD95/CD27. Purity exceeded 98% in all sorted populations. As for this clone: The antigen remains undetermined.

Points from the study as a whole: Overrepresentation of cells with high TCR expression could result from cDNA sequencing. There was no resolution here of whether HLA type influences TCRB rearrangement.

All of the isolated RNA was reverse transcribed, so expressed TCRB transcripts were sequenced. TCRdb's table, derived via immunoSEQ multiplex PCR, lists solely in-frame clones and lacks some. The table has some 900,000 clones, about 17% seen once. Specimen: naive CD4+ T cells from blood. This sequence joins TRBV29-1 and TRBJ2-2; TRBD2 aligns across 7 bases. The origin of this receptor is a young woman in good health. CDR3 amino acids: CSAGRWGGNTGELFF. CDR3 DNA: TGCAGCGCTGGCCGTTGGGGGGGAAACACCGGGGAGCTGTTTTTT.